Included here is one TCR beta chain sequence, with context. Antigen unknown. The data were taken from a study of T-cell memory formation after mild COVID-19. Study information: Largely donor-specific TCR clusters were found. Broader study findings: Largely, contracting CD4+ clones fell within CM and EM, and contracting CD8+ clones within EMRA. Clonal second-wave expansions that peaked on day 37 had unconfirmed SARS-CoV-2 specificity.

TCR alpha and TCR beta cDNA libraries with sample barcodes and UMIs came from 5'RACE using constant-segment primers. TCRdb re-called the 5' RACE reads with MiXCR, one entry per CDR3 protein. Of about 210,000 distinct CDR3 sequences in the sample, around 25% are singletons; the top ten hold over 9.5%. The TCR was taken from an adult woman who had mild COVID-19 (a few samples of this study predate the infection). Cell type and time point are not known. Sequenced sample: PBMCs or a T cell subset sorted from them (not recorded which).

The CDR3 DNA sequence: TGTGCCAGCAGCTTAGAACTGGGAGCGAGCACTGAAGCTTTCTTT. Translation gives CASSLELGASTEAFF. The chain couples TRBV7-9 to TRBJ1-1; D gene unclear. CDR1 is SEHNR, CDR2 FQNEAQ, per germline (reference sequence). The V end was cut by 1 base, the J end by 4 bases, with 13 bases between. The CDR3 consists of 15 residues. Full variable domain (outside the CDR3, taken from reference TRBV7-9 and TRBJ1-1): DTGVSQNPRHKITKRGQNVTFRCDPISEHNRLYWYRQTLGQGPEFLTYFQNEAQLEKSRLLSDRFSAERPKGSFSTLEIQRTEQGDSAMYLCASSLELGASTEAFFGQGTRLTVV.